What follows are 30 T cell receptor beta chains derived from one specimen sequenced in a study of blood T cell repertoires in COVID-19. The method was immunoSEQ multiplex PCR; TCRdb's version includes in-frame clones alone and lacks a portion of them. This sample has 150,000 to 200,000 clones; around 90% occur once, and the top ten carry about 2.6%. The sample taken for sequencing was peripheral blood. The receptors here all came from a man aged 60 to 75 with acute or convalescent COVID-19.

This chain joins TRBV29-1 and TRBJ1-5; 8 nucleotides align to TRBD1. CDR1 and CDR2 from the germline V gene are SQVTM and ANQGSEA. V shed 6 bases and J 6 bases; nucleotides not matched to a gene: 7. This CDR3 spans 13 amino acids. CDR3 coding DNA: TGCAGCGTGACGGGACAGGAGGGTCAGCCCCAGCATTTT. Translated: CSVTGQEGQPQHF.

This chain joins TRBV4-3 and TRBJ2-1, with 7 nucleotides matching TRBD1. This CDR3 has 15 amino acids. V was pared by 4 bases and J by 1 base, with 4 bases of the junction left unmatched. Per the germline V gene, CDR1 is LGHNA and CDR2 is YSLEER. CDR3 protein: CASSPRTGSYNEQFF. The CDR3, as DNA: TGCGCCAGCAGCCCTAGGACAGGATCCTACAATGAGCAGTTCTTC.

This clone was seen just once. The V call is TRBV11-3, the J call TRBJ2-1, with 8 nucleotides matching TRBD2. V lost 4 bases and J lost 10; bases outside the gene matches: 18. This CDR3 region has 17 residues. Germline V lookup: CDR1 SGHNT, CDR2 YENEEA. CDR3 protein: CASSYTFWGSGAVEQFF. The CDR3 DNA sequence: TGTGCCAGCAGCTACACCTTTTGGGGTAGCGGGGCGGTAGAGCAGTTCTTC. The complete variable domain, with remaining parts taken from reference TRBV11-3 and TRBJ2-1, reads EAGVVQSPRYKIIEKKQPVAFWCNPISGHNTLYWYLQNLGQGPELLIRYENEEAVDDSQLPKDRFSAERLKGVDSTLKIQPAELGDSAVYLCASSYTFWGSGAVEQFFGPGTRLTVL.

The chain carries TRBV7-2 and TRBJ1-2; D is perhaps TRBD1 (6 bases). The CDR3 contains 14 residues. V dropped 5 bases and J dropped 8 bases, with 18 bases sitting between them. CDR1 is SGHTA, CDR2 FQGNSA, per germline. CDR3 coding DNA: TGTGCCAGCAGCGGATCTACAGGGAGCCTCGGCTACACCTTC. It is translated as CASSGSTGSLGYTF.

The gene calls are TRBV28 and TRBJ2-4, with D maybe TRBD2 (5 bases). Germline CDR1 MDHEN, CDR2 SYDVKM. CDR3 size: 12 residues. The germline V and J ends were trimmed by 6 bases and 9 bases, with 12 bases remaining between them. The CDR3 sequence is CASSLEGPIQYF. The CDR3, as DNA: TGTGCCAGCAGCCTCGAGGGTCCCATTCAGTACTTC.

The V and J genes are TRBV6-5 and TRBJ1-5; D is possibly TRBD1 (5 bases). CDR3 length: 13 amino acids. V was shortened by 6 bases and J by 4 bases, with 10 bases between the two germline ends. Germline loops: CDR1 MNHEY, CDR2 SVGAGI. The CDR3: CASRGLRNQPQHF. The CDR3 nucleotides read TGTGCCAGCAGGGGGCTGAGGAATCAGCCCCAGCATTTT.

The CDR3 sequence: CASTRENSHYGYTF. Here the CDR3 DNA reads TGTGCCAGCACCCGTGAAAACAGCCACTATGGCTACACCTTC. This chain connects TRBV6-5 to TRBJ1-2; D is ambiguous. CDR3 length: 14 residues. Germline V CDR1 and CDR2: MNHEY, SVGAGI. Trimming shortened V by 7 bases and J by 3 bases, and 15 bases separated the two germline ends.

V and J are TRBV19 and TRBJ1-2, with D possibly matching TRBD1 (6 bases). There are 14 residues in the CDR3. Trimming pared 2 bases from V and 4 bases from J, leaving 11 bases between. CDR1 and CDR2 from the germline V gene are LNHDA and SQIVND (reference sequence). The DNA for the CDR3 is TGTGCCAGTAGTATAAGACAGGATATCTATGGCTACACCTTC. The encoded protein is CASSIRQDIYGYTF.

The chain has TRBV5-4 and TRBJ1-5, with D possibly matching TRBD1 (5 bases). Trimming took off 2 bases at V and 2 bases at J, with 8 bases between the two ends. CDR1 and CDR2 from the germline V gene are SGHNT and YYREEE (reference sequence). This CDR3 is 14 amino acids long. In DNA form, the CDR3 reads TGTGCCAGCAGCTTAGGGGTGGGCAATCAGCCCCAGCATTTT. Translation gives CASSLGVGNQPQHF.

This chain joins TRBV10-3 and TRBJ1-2; 9 bases map to TRBD1. J gave up 3 bases and V 3 bases, and 2 bases lay outside the gene matches. This CDR3 has 14 amino acids. Germline CDR1 ENHRY, CDR2 SYGVKD. The CDR3 here is CAISDWDRDYGYTF. CDR3 nucleotide sequence: TGTGCCATCAGTGACTGGGACAGGGACTATGGCTACACCTTC.

This clone was counted once. The chain couples TRBV2 to TRBJ2-2; 8 bases align to TRBD1. Germline CDR1 reads SNHLY; CDR2 reads FYNNEI. The trim removed 5 bases at V and 0 bases at J, leaving 2 bases unmatched. This CDR3 comprises 15 residues. CDR3 sequence reads: CASSLTGANTGELFF. The CDR3 DNA follows: TGTGCCAGCAGTTTGACAGGGGCGAACACCGGGGAGCTGTTTTTT.

The chain employs TRBV5-1 and TRBJ2-2; 7 nucleotides match TRBD2. Germline CDR1 is SGHRS and CDR2 is YFSETQ. J gave up 4 bases and V 4 bases, and 7 bases lay outside the gene matches. This CDR3 is 15 amino acids long. CDR3: CASSDLPGGTGELFF. In DNA form, the CDR3 reads TGCGCCAGCAGCGACCTACCGGGGGGCACCGGGGAGCTGTTTTTT.

The rearrangement uses TRBV3-1 (or the pseudogene TRBV3-2) and TRBJ1-1; TRBD1 matches 8 bases. This CDR3 has 15 amino acids. The ends lost 4 bases at V and 2 bases at J; junction bases unmatched: 6. The germline CDR1 and CDR2 sequences are LGHDT and YNNKEL (reference sequence). In DNA, the CDR3 is TGTGCCAGCAGCCCTTCCAGGGGGCATAACACTGAAGCTTTCTTT. This encodes CASSPSRGHNTEAFF.

This rearrangement joins TRBV6-2 or TRBV6-3 to TRBJ1-5; 7 nucleotides line up with TRBD1. CDR3 length: 16 residues. Germline-derived CDR1 and CDR2 are MNHEY and SVGEGT. Trimming at V came to 5 bases and at J to 1 base, leaving 8 bases not matched to a gene. The CDR3 is CASSVQGKRSNQPQHF. The CDR3, as DNA: TGTGCCAGCAGTGTACAGGGGAAGCGGAGCAATCAGCCCCAGCATTTT.

The CDR3: CASSLGQGLDTGELFF. The CDR3 nucleotides are TGTGCCAGCAGCTTAGGGCAGGGCCTAGACACCGGGGAGCTGTTTTTT. The rearrangement joins TRBV7-9 to TRBJ2-2; possible D gene TRBD1, 5 bases. Trimming took off 1 base at V and 3 bases at J, with 12 bases between the two ends. Germline V gene sequence: CDR1 SEHNR, CDR2 FQNEAQ (reference sequence). The CDR3 loop spans 16 amino acids.

The rearrangement joins TRBV19 to TRBJ1-1, with TRBD1 as a possible D gene (5 bases). Trimming pared 3 bases from V and 7 bases from J, leaving 12 bases between. Looked up from germline, CDR1 is LNHDA and CDR2 is SQIVND (reference sequence). The CDR3 consists of 13 residues. The DNA for the CDR3 is TGTGCCAGTAGTATCGGAGGGAGGGGTGAAGCTTTCTTT. Its protein is CASSIGGRGEAFF.

This rearrangement joins TRBV7-2 to TRBJ2-1; D perhaps matches TRBD2 (6 bases). CDR1 and CDR2 from the germline V gene are SGHTA and FQGNSA. Trimming took 4 bases from V and 5 from J, leaving 15 bases between them. The CDR3 extends over 15 amino acids. CDR3 DNA sequence: TGTGCCAGCAGCTCCTCGGGGGAAGGGAACAATGAGCAGTTCTTC. Its translation: CASSSSGEGNNEQFF.

This clone has a single count. The V gene is TRBV18, the J gene TRBJ1-2, with D maybe TRBD1 (6 bases). Trimming shortened V by 3 bases and J by 7 bases, and 9 bases separated the two germline ends. The germline gives CDR1 KGHSH, CDR2 LQKENI. The CDR3 length is 12 residues. CDR3 amino acids: CASSPGTSGYTF. Written as DNA, the CDR3 is TGTGCCAGCTCACCCGGGACATCTGGCTACACCTTC.

The rearrangement links TRBV9 to TRBJ1-3; D not certain. This CDR3 region has 16 residues. Germline-derived CDR1 and CDR2 are SGDLS and YYNGEE. V lost 2 bases and J lost 0, with 12 bases in between. This chain's CDR3 is CASSVGVPPSGNTIYF. DNA for the CDR3: TGTGCCAGCAGCGTTGGAGTCCCTCCCTCTGGAAACACCATATATTTT.

This clone has more than one count but fewer than ten. The chain links TRBV18 to TRBJ1-2; 9 nucleotides line up with TRBD1. This CDR3 has 15 residues. Germline CDR1 KGHSH, CDR2 LQKENI. The ends lost 2 bases at V and 4 bases at J; junction bases unmatched: 5. CDR3 sequence: CASSPIETGGYGYTF. CDR3 nucleotide sequence: TGTGCCAGCTCACCAATCGAGACAGGGGGCTATGGCTACACCTTC.

A remark on this clone: Other DNA sequences in the sample encode the same CDR3. V usage is TRBV12-3 or TRBV12-4 and J usage is TRBJ1-3; D unclear. The CDR3 length is 13 residues. V was trimmed by 5 bases and J by 4 bases, leaving 9 bases between them. CDR3 DNA: TGTGCCAGCAGTCGCGGCCAGGGAAACACCATATATTTT. Protein product: CASSRGQGNTIYF.

The rearrangement links TRBV5-6 to TRBJ1-5; 8 bases fit TRBD1. V shed 1 base and J 5 bases; nucleotides not matched to a gene: 5. Germline loops: CDR1 SGHDT, CDR2 YYEEEE. The CDR3 contains 15 residues. The CDR3 bases are TGTGCCAGCAGCTTGAGGCTGACAGGGGATCAGCCCCAGCATTTT. It encodes CASSLRLTGDQPQHF.

The genes are TRBV19 and TRBJ2-5; D is perhaps TRBD1 (5 bases). CDR1 is LNHDA and CDR2 is SQIVND in the germline V gene (reference sequence). The CDR3 loop spans 14 amino acids. V was clipped by 4 bases and J by 0 bases, with 9 bases between them. DNA of the CDR3: TGTGCCAGTAGTAGGGCAGGGTACCAAGAGACCCAGTACTTC. As protein: CASSRAGYQETQYF.

The CDR3, as DNA: TGTGCCAGCAGCTATGACAGGCATGGAAACACCATATATTTT. It translates to CASSYDRHGNTIYF. J is TRBJ1-3 and V is TRBV9, with D possibly being TRBD1 (6 bases). The CDR3 is made up of 14 amino acids. CDR1 is SGDLS and CDR2 is YYNGEE in the germline V gene. Trimming took off 4 bases at V and 3 bases at J, with 11 bases between the two ends.

The chain has TRBV2 and TRBJ2-2; D is possibly TRBD2 (5 bases). Germline loops: CDR1 SNHLY, CDR2 FYNNEI. The CDR3 runs to 15 residues. The V and J ends lost 4 bases and 2 bases respectively, with 11 bases between them. The CDR3: CASSASSGNTGELFF. In DNA form, the CDR3 reads TGTGCCAGCAGTGCCAGTTCGGGAAACACCGGGGAGCTGTTTTTT.

The chain carries TRBV5-1 and TRBJ1-2; TRBD1 aligns across 10 bases. This CDR3 region has 16 residues. The V gene end was trimmed by 4 bases and the J gene end by 4 bases; junction bases not matched to a gene: 10. Germline V gene data show CDR1 as SGHRS and CDR2 as YFSETQ. The CDR3 loop reads CASSKGRQGATYGYTF. CDR3 bases: TGCGCCAGCAGCAAGGGAAGACAGGGGGCTACCTATGGCTACACCTTC.

J is TRBJ1-1 and V is TRBV5-4; the D is unclear. Germline V CDR1 and CDR2: SGHNT, YYREEE (reference sequence). V was clipped by 0 bases and J by 1 base, with 7 bases between them. This CDR3 has 14 residues. CDR3 region: CASSLELQNTEAFF. The CDR3 region has the DNA TGTGCCAGCAGCTTGGAACTGCAGAACACTGAAGCTTTCTTT.

The V gene is TRBV4-1, the J gene TRBJ2-1; D not certain. Germline V CDR1 and CDR2: MGHRA, YSYEKL. The V and J ends lost 2 bases and 5 bases respectively, with 13 bases between them. The CDR3 extends over 15 amino acids. CDR3 loop: CASSQSQAPNNEQFF. The CDR3 DNA sequence: TGCGCCAGCAGCCAAAGTCAGGCGCCTAACAATGAGCAGTTCTTC.

V gene TRBV19 combines with J gene TRBJ2-7, with D possibly being TRBD2 (5 bases). CDR3 length: 13 amino acids. V gave up 5 bases and J gave up 3 bases, with 11 bases separating them. CDR1 LNHDA and CDR2 SQIVND come from the germline V gene (reference sequence). The CDR3 loop is CASSLGRDYEQYF. Written as DNA, the CDR3 is TGTGCCAGTAGTCTTGGACGGGACTACGAGCAGTACTTC.

V is TRBV7-9 and J is TRBJ2-5; the D gene is possibly TRBD2 (6 bases). The CDR3 extends over 15 amino acids. Germline V gives CDR1 SEHNR, CDR2 FQNEAQ (reference sequence). The V end was cut by 5 bases, the J end by 3 bases, with 16 bases between. The CDR3 DNA follows: TGTGCCAGCAGCCCCTGGGGCAGGGAGGAAGAGACCCAGTACTTC. It yields the protein CASSPWGREEETQYF.